The 27 T cell receptor beta chains presented below share a single source sample, sequenced in a study of T cells after yellow fever vaccination. Using its own MiXCR run on the 5' RACE reads, TCRdb lists one record per CDR3 protein. This table has about 400,000 distinct CDR3 sequences, over 5% appearing once. The source was PBMCs, collected 5 days after the yellow fever booster vaccination. These receptors all come from a man aged 30 to 39 who received the YFV17D yellow fever vaccine.

This clonotype was observed at least ten times. V is TRBV20-1 and J is TRBJ2-1; D not resolved. The CDR3 is 12 amino acids. Germline lookup yields CDR1 DFQATT and CDR2 SNEGSKA (reference sequence). V was trimmed by 4 bases and J by 3 bases, leaving 7 bases between them. In DNA form, the CDR3 reads TGCAGTGCTACAAGTGGCTACAATGAGCAGTTCTTC. This gives the protein CSATSGYNEQFF.

This clonotype was observed many times. The J gene is TRBJ2-7, the V gene TRBV7-2; D could derive from TRBD1 or TRBD2 (6 bases each). The V gene lost 4 bases and the J gene lost 1 base, with 14 bases spanning the gap. Germline V gene sequence: CDR1 SGHTA, CDR2 FQGNSA. The CDR3 runs 15 residues. The CDR3 here is CASSSGGGISYEQYF. In DNA form, the CDR3 reads TGTGCCAGCAGCTCAGGAGGGGGGATTTCCTACGAGCAGTACTTC. Looking up the rest from reference TRBV7-2 and TRBJ2-7 gives the full variable domain: GAGVSQSPSNKVTEKGKDVELRCDPISGHTALYWYRQSLGQGLEFLIYFQGNSAPDKSGLPSDRFSAERTGGSVSTLTIQRTQQEDSAVYLCASSSGGGISYEQYFGPGTRLTVT.

This clonotype came up many times. The chain carries TRBV18 and TRBJ2-7; D gene ambiguous. The CDR3 spans 13 residues. Trimming took 8 bases from V and 5 from J, leaving 16 bases between them. From germline, CDR1 is KGHSH and CDR2 LQKENI. The DNA of the CDR3 is TGTGCCAGCCGAAGCGAGGTTGTAAACGAGCAGTACTTC. Protein sequence: CASRSEVVNEQYF.

The chain couples TRBV4-1 to TRBJ2-5; 13 bases align to TRBD2. Germline V gives CDR1 MGHRA, CDR2 YSYEKL. V was pared by 0 bases and J by 4 bases, with 2 bases of the junction left unmatched. This CDR3 is 16 amino acids long. The CDR3 DNA follows: TGCGCCAGCAGCCAAGAAGGACTAGCGGGAGTAGAGACCCAGTACTTC. It translates to CASSQEGLAGVETQYF.

This clonotype was observed a handful of times. The chain uses TRBV29-1 and TRBJ1-1; D not resolved. CDR3 length: 11 residues. Germline assignment: CDR1 SQVTM and CDR2 ANQGSEA. V gave up 4 bases and J gave up 4 bases, with 7 bases separating them. CDR3 sequence: CSVAMGTEAFF. For the CDR3, the DNA is TGCAGCGTTGCGATGGGCACTGAAGCTTTCTTT.

V gene TRBV5-6 combines with J gene TRBJ2-7; the D gene is possibly TRBD1 (6 bases). Per germline, CDR1 SGHDT and CDR2 YYEEEE. The CDR3 is 14 amino acids. V lost 4 bases, J lost 2 bases, and 13 bases lay in between. The CDR3 nucleotides read TGTGCCAGCAGCCAAGGACAGCAAACCTACGAGCAGTACTTC. It codes for CASSQGQQTYEQYF. The variable domain in full, with the rest retrieved from reference TRBV5-6 and TRBJ2-7, is DAGVTQSPTHLIKTRGQQVTLRCSPKSGHDTVSWYQQALGQGPQFIFQYYEEEERQRGNFPDRFSGHQFPNYSSELNVNALLLGDSALYLCASSQGQQTYEQYFGPGTRLTVT.

This clonotype was found a few times. This chain joins TRBV20-1 and TRBJ2-6, with D possibly being TRBD1 (6 bases). The CDR3 runs 15 residues. The V and J ends lost 3 bases and 11 bases respectively, with 20 bases between them. Per germline, CDR1 DFQATT and CDR2 SNEGSKA (reference sequence). The CDR3 DNA follows: TGCAGTGCTAGTTTCGCGCAAAGGGGGTCGCACGTCCTGACTTTC. Amino acids: CSASFAQRGSHVLTF.

This chain joins TRBV7-6 and TRBJ2-7, with D tentatively TRBD1 (5 bases). V dropped 3 bases and J dropped 6 bases, with 18 bases sitting between them. Germline lookup yields CDR1 SGHVS and CDR2 FNYEAQ. The CDR3 is 15 residues long. The CDR3 nucleotides are TGTGCCAGCAGCTTCCTCAGCTTGGGGCCCGGCGAGCAGTACTTC. Protein product: CASSFLSLGPGEQYF.

Many counts were recorded for this clonotype. The CDR3 DNA reads TGTGCCAGCCGGACGGAGTTGGTCTCCGGGGAGCTGTTTTTT. This gives the protein CASRTELVSGELFF. V and J are TRBV6-1 and TRBJ2-2; D remains unclear. There are 14 residues in the CDR3. With 8 bases removed from V and 6 bases from J, the gap between germline ends came to 16 bases. In germline, CDR1 is MNHNS, CDR2 SASEGT.

This clonotype was counted a few times. The chain is built from TRBV11-3 and TRBJ2-1, with TRBD2 matching over 9 bases. V shed 1 base and J 0 bases; nucleotides not matched to a gene: 19. CDR1 is SGHNT and CDR2 is YENEEA in the germline V gene. The CDR3 runs 22 residues. CDR3 sequence: CASSLGNWLASGTRSSYNEQFF. CDR3 sequence (DNA): TGTGCCAGCAGCTTAGGAAACTGGTTGGCTAGCGGGACTAGGAGCTCCTACAATGAGCAGTTCTTC. Supplemented by reference TRBV11-3 and TRBJ2-1, the full variable domain reads EAGVVQSPRYKIIEKKQPVAFWCNPISGHNTLYWYLQNLGQGPELLIRYENEEAVDDSQLPKDRFSAERLKGVDSTLKIQPAELGDSAVYLCASSLGNWLASGTRSSYNEQFFGPGTRLTVL.

The J gene is TRBJ1-1, the V gene TRBV4-3; D gene unclear. Germline assignment: CDR1 LGHNA and CDR2 YSLEER. This CDR3 is built from 15 residues. Trimming left V 0 bases short and J 5 bases short, with 13 bases between. In DNA, the CDR3 is TGCGCCAGCAGCCAAGAGAGTCGGGCTAGAACTGAAGCTTTCTTT. This encodes CASSQESRARTEAFF.

This clonotype was observed a handful of times. V usage is TRBV25-1 and J usage is TRBJ2-3, with D perhaps matching TRBD1 or TRBD2 (5 bases each). Germline CDR1 is MGHDK and CDR2 is SYGVNS. The CDR3 spans 13 residues. With 5 bases removed from V and 5 bases from J, the gap between germline ends came to 11 bases. DNA of the CDR3: TGTGCCAGCAGTAAGGGACCTCTAGATACGCAGTATTTT. Its translation is CASSKGPLDTQYF.

A few counts support this clonotype. The chain uses TRBV12-3 or TRBV12-4 and TRBJ2-7; D is uncertain. The CDR3 contains 14 residues. V lost 1 base to trimming and J lost 8 bases, with 15 bases between them. CDR3 nucleotide sequence: TGTGCCAGCAGTTTAGATCCCCGGGCTCTAAAGCAGTACTTC. Amino acids: CASSLDPRALKQYF.

This clonotype came up many times. This chain joins TRBV7-2 and TRBJ2-3; maybe TRBD1 (6 bases). V was pared by 5 bases and J by 2 bases, with 11 bases between. Germline CDR1 SGHTA, CDR2 FQGNSA. There are 14 residues in the CDR3. CDR3 sequence (DNA): TGTGCCAGCAGCACCCGGACAGACACAGATACGCAGTATTTT. Its translation is CASSTRTDTDTQYF. Full variable domain (outside the CDR3, taken from reference TRBV7-2 and TRBJ2-3): GAGVSQSPSNKVTEKGKDVELRCDPISGHTALYWYRQSLGQGLEFLIYFQGNSAPDKSGLPSDRFSAERTGGSVSTLTIQRTQQEDSAVYLCASSTRTDTDTQYFGPGTRLTVL.

The chain has TRBV18 and TRBJ2-7, with 10 bases lining up with TRBD1. The germline gives CDR1 KGHSH, CDR2 LQKENI. V lost 5 bases, J lost 5 bases, and 9 bases stayed unmatched. This CDR3 spans 15 amino acids. CDR3 sequence reads: CASSLTGTGVDEQYF. DNA of the CDR3: TGTGCCAGCTCATTGACCGGGACAGGGGTGGACGAGCAGTACTTC.

There are a few counts of this clonotype. This chain connects TRBV24-1 to TRBJ2-7, with D perhaps TRBD1 or TRBD2 (5 bases each). CDR3 length equals 12 residues. V shed 2 bases and J shed 6 bases, with 7 bases lying between them. Germline V gene data show CDR1 as KGHDR and CDR2 as SFDVKD. The CDR3 coding sequence is TGTGCCACCAGTGATTCCGGGACCGAGCAGTACTTC. This gives the protein CATSDSGTEQYF.

This clonotype appeared many times. V gene TRBV6-1 combines with J gene TRBJ2-1; no definite D call. V gave up 5 bases and J gave up 4 bases, with 6 bases separating them. The CDR3 covers 12 residues. Germline V gene sequence: CDR1 MNHNS, CDR2 SASEGT. The CDR3 loop reads CASSRRYNEQFF. The DNA of the CDR3 is TGTGCCAGCAGTAGACGGTACAATGAGCAGTTCTTC.

This clonotype showed up many times. The CDR3 here is CASSDRGRADTQYF. The DNA for the CDR3 is TGCGCCAGCAGTGACAGGGGCAGGGCAGATACGCAGTATTTT. The V gene is TRBV10-2, the J gene TRBJ2-3; a weak D match, TRBD1 (6 bases). Trimming removed 3 bases from V and 4 bases from J, with 11 bases in between. CDR1 WSHSY and CDR2 SAAADI come from the germline V gene. CDR3 length equals 14 residues.

This clonotype has only a few counts. The chain recombines TRBV20-1 with TRBJ2-7, with 8 bases matching TRBD2. The CDR3 sequence is 13 residues long. Trimming at V came to 1 base and at J to 10 bases, leaving 9 bases not matched to a gene. Germline V CDR1 and CDR2: DFQATT, SNEGSKA (reference sequence). As DNA, the CDR3 is TGCAGTGCTAGAGTCTCGACTAGCGCGAACCAGTACTTC. Amino acid sequence: CSARVSTSANQYF.

Only a few counts were recorded for this clonotype. The chain is built from TRBV6-2 or TRBV6-3 and TRBJ2-1; 7 bases map to TRBD2. The CDR3 length is 16 residues. Germline trimming cut 6 bases from V and 0 bases from J; bases unmatched to any gene: 8. Germline CDR1 and CDR2: MNHEY and SVGEGT. For the CDR3, the DNA is TGTGCCAGCAGAAGTCCTAGCGGCCTCTCCTACAATGAGCAGTTCTTC. Its translation is CASRSPSGLSYNEQFF.

The table lists this clonotype with a few counts. This chain joins TRBV5-1 and TRBJ2-1; 9 bases agree with TRBD1. CDR1 and CDR2 (germline): SGHRS, YFSETQ. J lost 7 bases, V lost 7 bases, and 6 bases had no gene match. This CDR3 contains 13 residues. The CDR3 coding sequence is TGCGCCAGCCGGGGGACAGGGTTGAATGAGCAGTTCTTC. Translation gives CASRGTGLNEQFF. Filled out from reference TRBV5-1 and TRBJ2-1, the complete variable domain reads KAGVTQTPRYLIKTRGQQVTLSCSPISGHRSVSWYQQTPGQGLQFLFEYFSETQRNKGNFPGRFSGRQFSNSRSEMNVSTLELGDSALYLCASRGTGLNEQFFGPGTRLTVL.

The table lists this clonotype with many counts. The chain joins TRBV5-1 to TRBJ2-2; possible D gene TRBD2, 5 bases. Germline V gene lookup returns CDR1 SGHRS and CDR2 YFSETQ. This CDR3 spans 12 amino acids. Trimming took 4 bases from V and 7 from J, leaving 8 bases between them. The CDR3, as DNA: TGCGCCAGCAGCCCAGCGGACGGGGAGCTGTTTTTT. It encodes CASSPADGELFF.

This clonotype was seen more than once but under ten times. The chain recombines TRBV24-1 with TRBJ2-2; TRBD1 matches 8 bases. The V gene's germline CDR1 is KGHDR and CDR2 SFDVKD. There are 18 residues in the CDR3. The V gene end was trimmed by 11 bases and the J gene end by 0 bases; junction bases not matched to a gene: 16. The DNA for the CDR3 is TGTGCCAGAGTAGCGGACAGGGACGGAATATCGAACACCGGGGAGCTGTTTTTT. Translated, it gives CARVADRDGISNTGELFF.

This clonotype appeared many times. V and J are TRBV6-1 and TRBJ2-1; D is undetermined. Germline values: CDR1 MNHNS, CDR2 SASEGT. The CDR3 is 15 residues long. Trimming took off 3 bases at V and 4 bases at J, with 13 bases between the two ends. CDR3 DNA: TGTGCCAGCAGTGATGGTCTTCCCGAATACAATGAGCAGTTCTTC. Residues: CASSDGLPEYNEQFF.

This clonotype was detected ten times or more. The chain employs TRBV6-2 or TRBV6-3 and TRBJ2-4, with D perhaps TRBD1 or TRBD2 (5 bases each). This CDR3 has 13 residues. V was trimmed by 7 bases and J by 4 bases, leaving 11 bases between them. From germline, CDR1 is MNHEY and CDR2 SVGEGT. CDR3 sequence reads: CASIGREKNIQYF. In DNA form, the CDR3 reads TGTGCCAGCATTGGCAGGGAGAAAAACATTCAGTACTTC.

This clonotype showed up just a few times. J is TRBJ2-1 and V is TRBV29-1, with 9 nucleotides matching TRBD2. This CDR3 contains 16 residues. Germline V gives CDR1 SQVTM, CDR2 ANQGSEA. The V and J ends lost 3 bases and 3 bases, in that order; junction bases with no gene match: 9. CDR3 protein: CSVDGAGGPFYNEQFF. The CDR3 nucleotides are TGCAGCGTTGATGGGGCGGGAGGGCCTTTCTACAATGAGCAGTTCTTC.

This clonotype has just a few counts. The chain recombines TRBV7-9 with TRBJ2-5; no firm D call. This CDR3 is built from 12 residues. Germline V gene sequence: CDR1 SEHNR, CDR2 FQNEAQ (reference sequence). V was clipped by 3 bases and J by 4 bases, with 6 bases between them. The CDR3 protein is CASSFVPETQYF. The DNA for the CDR3 is TGTGCCAGCAGCTTCGTACCAGAGACCCAGTACTTC. Together with reference TRBV7-9 and TRBJ2-5, the CDR3 gives the full variable domain: DTGVSQNPRHKITKRGQNVTFRCDPISEHNRLYWYRQTLGQGPEFLTYFQNEAQLEKSRLLSDRFSAERPKGSFSTLEIQRTEQGDSAMYLCASSFVPETQYFGPGTRLLVL.